This is a list of T cell receptor beta chains from one sample in a study of neurological immune-mediated disorders. TCRdb reprocessed the 5' RACE reads with MiXCR, giving one entry per CDR3 protein. The data show tens of thousands of distinct CDR3 sequences, with about 13% seen just once and about 12% held by the top ten. The sequenced sample was PBMCs. These receptors were collected from a woman aged 55-69 years with HTLV-1-associated myelopathy (HAM/TSP). The CDR3 runs from the conserved cysteine through the conserved F or W. The D gene is left open where the match is weak. Some rows have no size entry. The others give once, few or many, or a class for an expanded clone.

cdr3_length	j_call	clone_size	d_call	v_call	cdr3_nt	cdr3_aa
16	TRBJ2-3	many	TRBD2	TRBV5-1	TGCGCCAGCAGCCAAGACGGACTAGCCCAATTGGATACGCAGTATTTT	CASSQDGLAQLDTQYF
16	TRBJ2-2	many	-	TRBV6-5	TGTGCCAGCAGTTACAAATTAGAGGCGGGGTTCGGGGAGCTGTTTTTT	CASSYKLEAGFGELFF
13	TRBJ1-5	many	-	TRBV18	TGTGCCAGCTCACAAAGGGGTAACCAGCCCCAGCATTTT	CASSQRGNQPQHF
17	TRBJ1-5	many	-	TRBV20-1	TGCAGTGCTATTGAATCACGGGTCGGTCATAGCAATCAGCCCCAGCATTTT	CSAIESRVGHSNQPQHF
15	TRBJ1-5	-	TRBD1	TRBV7-8	TGTGCCAGCAGCGCTCTATCAGGGGGCTATCAGCCCCAGCATTTT	CASSALSGGYQPQHF
15	TRBJ2-3	many	-	TRBV11-2	TGTGCCAGCAGCTTAGGGCGGGTTTCCACAGATACGCAGTATTTT	CASSLGRVSTDTQYF
15	TRBJ2-3	many	TRBD1	TRBV7-2	TGTGCCAGCAGCCGCGGGACAGGGGGCACAGATACGCAGTATTTT	CASSRGTGGTDTQYF
14	TRBJ2-1	few	-	TRBV6-1	TGTGCCAGCAGTGAGACCTCCACCTACAATGAGCAGTTCTTC	CASSETSTYNEQFF
15	TRBJ2-3	medium-sized	TRBD2	TRBV7-2	TGTGCCAGCAGCTTAGCTAGCGGGAGTTCAGATACGCAGTATTTT	CASSLASGSSDTQYF
16	TRBJ2-3	many	TRBD2	TRBV20-1	TGCAGTGCGGGGGTGGGACTAGCGGGCCTCACAGATACGCAGTATTTT	CSAGVGLAGLTDTQYF
15	TRBJ2-7	many	-	TRBV5-5	TGTGCCAGCAGCTTGGCCCCGGGACGACAGTACGAGCAGTACTTC	CASSLAPGRQYEQYF
14	TRBJ1-2	many	-	TRBV20-1	TGCAGTGCCCACAACCTTGACGGTGGGTATGGCTACACCTTC	CSAHNLDGGYGYTF
14	TRBJ2-3	once	-	TRBV20-1	TGCAGTGCTAGGCCCAGGGAAAGGGGGGATACGCAGTATTTT	CSARPRERGDTQYF
16	TRBJ1-1	many	-	TRBV4-3	TGCGCCAGCAGCCTTGGGAGGTGGGGGGTGAACACTGAAGCTTTCTTT	CASSLGRWGVNTEAFF
15	TRBJ2-7	many	TRBD1	TRBV25-1	TGTGCCAGCACTCCCTCCGGGACAGGGCGCTACGAGCAGTACTTC	CASTPSGTGRYEQYF
12	TRBJ2-3	few	-	TRBV19	TGTGCCAGTAGTACCGACACAGATACGCAGTATTTT	CASSTDTDTQYF
15	TRBJ2-2	-	-	TRBV20-1	TGCAGTGCTAGAGTCGGGACGGACCTCACCGGGGAGCTGTTTTTT	CSARVGTDLTGELFF
15	TRBJ2-4	many	-	TRBV6-9	TGTGCCAGCACCCCCGGGACGCCAGCCAAAAACATTCAGTACTTC	CASTPGTPAKNIQYF